This TCR beta chain was sequenced in a study of early T cells in non-severe SARS-CoV-2 infection. Study-wide context: Sequencing of bulk RNA from unsorted whole blood was done, without chain pairing.

This clonotype was seen ten or more times. Its antigen is undetermined. Attached unique molecular identifiers marked individual cDNA molecules. TCRdb passed the 5' RACE reads through MiXCR, listing each CDR3 protein once. Among around 76,000 distinct CDR3 sequences listed, 9% to 15% were seen once. Findings of the study overall: There was a bias toward anti-spike CD8 responses in VDJdb matching, which missed private and CD4 specificities.

CDR3 size: 11 residues. Trimming pared 3 bases from V and 6 bases from J, leaving 2 bases between. Germline V CDR1 and CDR2: SGHAT, FQNNGV. Sequencing input: whole blood. The clonotype originates from an adult who was a healthcare worker with PCR-confirmed SARS-CoV-2 infection or an uninfected control (not recorded which). The genes are TRBV11-2 and TRBJ2-2; D call uncertain. The CDR3 coding sequence is TGTGCCAGCAGCTTGGCCGGGGAGCTGTTTTTT. Protein: CASSLAGELFF.